This TCR beta chain is drawn from a study of Graves' ophthalmopathy and Graves' hyperthyroidism. Study observations and caveats: The model flagged ophthalmopathy progression at about 71% sensitivity and around 77% specificity. Blood also contained most of the expanded thyroid clonotypes above 0.001 frequency.

Notes on this clonotype: What it binds is not known.

The authors amplified TCR beta CDR3 regions, and they did so from RNA transcripts for repertoire sequencing. First-round RT-PCR used HTBI primers; second-round multiplex PCR followed. TCRdb re-derived calls from the multiplex PCR reads in MiXCR, one entry per CDR3 protein. The table lists some 350,000 distinct CDR3 sequences, about 15% of them singletons, with approximately 2.4% in the top ten. Trimming took 5 bases from V and 0 from J, leaving 11 bases between them. The CDR3 contains 13 residues. Per the germline V gene, CDR1 is DFQATT and CDR2 is SNEGSKA (reference sequence). The specimen sequenced was peripheral blood. The sequence derives from an adult woman with stable Graves' hyperthyroidism. The chain couples TRBV20-1 to TRBJ2-7; D is ambiguous. As DNA, the CDR3 is TGCAGTGCTTACAGTAAGAGCTCCTACGAGCAGTACTTC. The encoded protein is CSAYSKSSYEQYF.